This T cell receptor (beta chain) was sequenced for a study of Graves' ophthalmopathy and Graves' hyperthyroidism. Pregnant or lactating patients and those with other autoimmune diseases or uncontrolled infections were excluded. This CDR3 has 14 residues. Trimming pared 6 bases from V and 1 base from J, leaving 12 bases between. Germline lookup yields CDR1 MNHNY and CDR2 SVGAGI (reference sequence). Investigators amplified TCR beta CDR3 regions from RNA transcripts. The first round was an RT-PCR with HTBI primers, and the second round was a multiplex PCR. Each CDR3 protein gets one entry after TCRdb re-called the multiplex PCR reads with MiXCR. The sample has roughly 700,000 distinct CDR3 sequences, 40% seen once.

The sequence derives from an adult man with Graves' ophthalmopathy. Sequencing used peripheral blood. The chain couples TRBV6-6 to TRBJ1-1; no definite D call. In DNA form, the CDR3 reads TGTGCCAGCAGCTCACCAGGTGAGAACACTGAAGCTTTCTTT. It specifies CASSSPGENTEAFF.